The 8 T cell receptor beta chains below all came from one sample that was sequenced in a study of patients and donors after allogeneic stem cell transplantation. TCRdb analysed the RT-PCR reads with MiXCR anew, one entry per CDR3 protein. The top ten clones hold approximately 5.9% of a sample with about a million distinct CDR3 sequences, about a sixth of them seen once. Sample: blood, either unsorted or a sorted T cell fraction (not recorded which). All receptors come from a human donor who was either an allogeneic HSCT recipient or a stem cell or donor lymphocyte infusion donor (not recorded which). It is not recorded whose cells these are; they may come from a transplant donor.

This clonotype was seen many times. V usage is TRBV20-1 and J usage is TRBJ1-5; D is perhaps TRBD1 (6 bases). The germline V gene has CDR1 DFQATT and CDR2 SNEGSKA (reference sequence). CDR3 size: 15 residues. The V and J ends lost 1 base and 5 bases respectively, with 15 bases between them. The CDR3 DNA reads as TGCAGTGCTAGAGTAGCTAGTACAGGGCATCAGCCCCAGCATTTT. Its translation is CSARVASTGHQPQHF.

The J gene is TRBJ2-7, the V gene TRBV27; 7 bases align to TRBD2. The germline V gene encodes CDR1 MNHEY and CDR2 SMNVEV (reference sequence). The CDR3 spans 18 residues. V was pared by 2 bases and J by 4 bases, with 17 bases of the junction left unmatched. The CDR3 reads CASSLAGDGAVLPYEQYF. The CDR3 bases are TGTGCCAGCAGTTTAGCGGGGGATGGGGCGGTTCTTCCGTACGAGCAGTACTTC.

This chain joins TRBV7-2 and TRBJ2-3; 7 nucleotides line up with TRBD1. The CDR3 extends over 17 amino acids. The germline V gene has CDR1 SGHTA and CDR2 FQGNSA. V was pared by 1 base and J by 0 bases, with 7 bases of the junction left unmatched. CDR3 amino acids: CASSLVRQGFSTDTQYF. CDR3 nucleotide sequence: TGTGCCAGCAGCTTAGTCCGACAGGGATTCAGCACAGATACGCAGTATTTT.

This chain joins TRBV29-1 and TRBJ1-1; D possibly corresponds to TRBD1 (5 bases). Germline loops: CDR1 SQVTM, CDR2 ANQGSEA. The length of the CDR3 is 16 residues. V lost 2 bases and J 1 base, leaving 17 bases between the germline ends. The CDR3: CSVERTLMSPNTEAFF. The CDR3 nucleotides are TGCAGCGTTGAACGGACACTGATGTCCCCGAACACTGAAGCTTTCTTT.

The chain employs TRBV2 and TRBJ2-1, with TRBD2 matching over 8 bases. The CDR3 length is 16 residues. Trimming at V came to 5 bases and at J to 4 bases, leaving 10 bases not matched to a gene. In germline, CDR1 is SNHLY, CDR2 FYNNEI. The CDR3 DNA reads TGTGCCAGCAGTCCCCCTTGGCTAGCGGGTTACAATGAGCAGTTCTTC. Residues: CASSPPWLAGYNEQFF. The whole variable domain, filled in from reference TRBV2 and TRBJ2-1, reads EPEVTQTPSHQVTQMGQEVILRCVPISNHLYFYWYRQILGQKVEFLVSFYNNEISEKSEIFDDQFSVERPDGSNFTLKIRSTKLEDSAMYFCASSPPWLAGYNEQFFGPGTRLTVL.

This clonotype has a handful of counts. The V and J genes are TRBV7-6 and TRBJ2-3; 14 bases map to TRBD2. The CDR3 consists of 20 residues. The V gene's germline CDR1 is SGHVS and CDR2 FNYEAQ. Trimming at V came to 1 base and at J to 0 bases, leaving 9 bases not matched to a gene. Here the CDR3 DNA reads TGTGCCAGCAGCTTAGTAGGCGGACTAGCGGGGGGCCTTAGCACAGATACGCAGTATTTT. It is translated as CASSLVGGLAGGLSTDTQYF.

The chain is built from TRBV5-6 and TRBJ2-7, with TRBD1 matching over 10 bases. The V gene end was trimmed by 5 bases and the J gene end by 2 bases; junction bases not matched to a gene: 7. Per the germline V gene, CDR1 is SGHDT and CDR2 is YYEEEE. The CDR3 loop spans 15 amino acids. For the CDR3, the DNA is TGTGCCAGCAGTCCCGGACAGGGGGTAGCCTACGAGCAGTACTTC. Translating it yields CASSPGQGVAYEQYF.

This clonotype was seen repeatedly, ten times or more. J is TRBJ2-5 and V is TRBV7-3; 9 bases line up with TRBD1. The junction had 1 base not matched to a gene; V was cut back by 0 bases and J by 2 bases. Per the germline V gene, CDR1 is SGHTA and CDR2 is FQGTGA. The CDR3 is 15 amino acids. Written as DNA, the CDR3 is TGTGCCAGCAGCTTAACGGGACAGGGACAAGAGACCCAGTACTTC. Its protein is CASSLTGQGQETQYF.